The 31 T cell receptor beta chains presented below share a single source sample, sequenced in a study of T cell responses to AZD1222 COVID-19 vaccine. Generated by immunoSEQ multiplex PCR, the TCRdb table keeps only in-frame clones and is missing some. Of about 150,000 clones in the sample, roughly nine tenths were seen once. Source: peripheral blood, taken on day 0 of AZD1222 vaccination. The receptors come from an adult in good health.

For the CDR3, the DNA is TGTGCCACCTCCGGACACCCCGTCAATCAGCCCCAGCATTTT. Translating gives CATSGHPVNQPQHF. The V call is TRBV6-5, the J call TRBJ1-5, with a possible D match to TRBD1 (5 bases). The CDR3 length is 14 residues. Germline assignment: CDR1 MNHEY and CDR2 SVGAGI. V was shortened by 10 bases and J by 3 bases, with 16 bases between the two germline ends.

The chain carries TRBV7-2 and TRBJ2-7; maybe TRBD2 (5 bases). Trimming stripped 5 bases from V and 3 bases from J, with 11 bases between. Germline V CDR1 and CDR2: SGHTA, FQGNSA. The CDR3 is made up of 13 amino acids. The CDR3 nucleotides read TGTGCCAGCAGCGATGGACTGGGCTACGAGCAGTACTTC. This encodes CASSDGLGYEQYF.

This chain links TRBV28 with TRBJ1-1; D gene uncertain. Trimming took 2 bases from V and 10 from J, leaving 11 bases between them. Germline V CDR1 and CDR2: MDHEN, SYDVKM. The CDR3 loop spans 12 amino acids. The DNA of the CDR3 is TGTGCCAGCAGTTTAACGGCGGCGCTAGCTTTCTTT. Residues: CASSLTAALAFF.

The chain joins TRBV18 to TRBJ2-7, with D maybe TRBD2 (6 bases). Germline loops: CDR1 KGHSH, CDR2 LQKENI. This CDR3 spans 15 amino acids. Trimming took off 3 bases at V and 3 bases at J, with 15 bases between the two ends. The CDR3 reads CASSPFTSSNYEQYF. CDR3 DNA sequence: TGTGCCAGCTCACCTTTCACTAGCAGTAACTACGAGCAGTACTTC. Variable domain in full (rest from reference TRBV18 and TRBJ2-7): NAGVMQNPRHLVRRRGQEARLRCSPMKGHSHVYWYRQLPEEGLKFMVYLQKENIIDESGMPKERFSAEFPKEGPSILRIQQVVRGDSAAYFCASSPFTSSNYEQYFGPGTRLTVT.

The chain joins TRBV7-2 to TRBJ1-6; no firm D call. Germline lookup yields CDR1 SGHTA and CDR2 FQGNSA. The CDR3 spans 12 residues. Trimming pared 2 bases from V and 8 bases from J, leaving 4 bases between. CDR3: CASSLSYSPLHF. CDR3 coding DNA: TGTGCCAGCAGCTTATCTTATTCACCCCTCCACTTT.

The chain is built from TRBV19 and TRBJ1-4; 10 bases map to TRBD1. V lost 5 bases and J lost 7; bases outside the gene matches: 4. This CDR3 is built from 14 residues. Germline V lookup: CDR1 LNHDA, CDR2 SQIVND (reference sequence). The CDR3 spells CASSDRGRVEKLFF. The CDR3, as DNA: TGTGCCAGTAGTGACAGGGGGCGTGTTGAAAAACTGTTTTTT.

As to this clone: Other DNA sequences in the sample encode the same CDR3. This chain links TRBV7-2 with TRBJ2-7; 8 nucleotides align to TRBD2. Germline V gene lookup returns CDR1 SGHTA and CDR2 FQGNSA. The CDR3 loop spans 14 amino acids. V was pared by 3 bases and J by 1 base, with 2 bases of the junction left unmatched. CDR3 DNA sequence: TGTGCCAGCAGCTTGGCTAGCGGGTCCTACGAGCAGTACTTC. Its protein product is CASSLASGSYEQYF.

The chain combines TRBV9 with TRBJ2-1; 7 bases agree with TRBD2. Germline loops: CDR1 SGDLS, CDR2 YYNGEE. The CDR3 spans 14 residues. After removal of 2 bases from V and 9 bases from J, the junction contained 8 bases not matched to a gene. CDR3 DNA sequence: TGTGCCAGCAGCGTGGCTAGCGGCAGCTCTGAGCAGTTCTTC. It yields the protein CASSVASGSSEQFF.

V and J are TRBV19 and TRBJ1-5, with D uncertain. V lost 8 bases and J 5 bases, leaving 16 bases between the germline ends. Germline V lookup: CDR1 LNHDA, CDR2 SQIVND (reference sequence). There are 14 residues in the CDR3. The CDR3 nucleotides are TGTGCCAGTCGAGACGGGCCTCAACATCAGCCCCAGCATTTT. Amino acids: CASRDGPQHQPQHF.

This clone has more than one count but fewer than ten. The chain recombines TRBV7-3 with TRBJ2-1, with a weak D call TRBD2 (5 bases). V lost 5 bases to trimming and J lost 10 bases, with 12 bases between them. This CDR3 has 12 residues. Germline CDR1 and CDR2: SGHTA and FQGTGA. The CDR3 bases are TGTGCCAGCAGCCCTAACGAGCGGGAGCAGTTCTTC. This codes for CASSPNEREQFF.

The chain joins TRBV9 to TRBJ2-7; D uncertain. Germline V lookup: CDR1 SGDLS, CDR2 YYNGEE. V gave up 0 bases and J gave up 5 bases, with 9 bases separating them. This CDR3 is built from 13 residues. CDR3 region: CASSVGLSDEQYF. For the CDR3, the DNA is TGTGCCAGCAGCGTAGGTCTATCCGACGAGCAGTACTTC. Full variable domain (remainder filled in from reference TRBV9 and TRBJ2-7): DSGVTQTPKHLITATGQRVTLRCSPRSGDLSVYWYQQSLDQGLQFLIQYYNGEERAKGNILERFSAQQFPDLHSELNLSSLELGDSALYFCASSVGLSDEQYFGPGTRLTVT.

The CDR3 region is CASSSRGTGVDEQYF. As DNA, the CDR3 is TGTGCCAGCAGCTCCCGAGGGACAGGGGTAGACGAGCAGTACTTC. The chain joins TRBV11-2 to TRBJ2-7; 10 nucleotides align to TRBD1. The CDR3 length is 15 residues. The ends lost 4 bases at V and 5 bases at J; junction bases unmatched: 8. Germline V gene sequence: CDR1 SGHAT, CDR2 FQNNGV.

The genes are TRBV5-1 and TRBJ1-1; D possibly corresponds to TRBD1 (5 bases). The CDR3 contains 14 residues. The ends were cut back, 1 base at V and 1 base at J, with 8 bases in the middle. The germline gives CDR1 SGHRS, CDR2 YFSETQ. The CDR3 DNA sequence: TGCGCCAGCAGCTTGCTTGGACAGAACACTGAAGCTTTCTTT. Translating it yields CASSLLGQNTEAFF.

The chain combines TRBV28 with TRBJ2-7, with no clear D. CDR1 is MDHEN, CDR2 SYDVKM, per germline. V lost 7 bases and J lost 0, with 13 bases in between. This CDR3 spans 14 amino acids. In nucleotides, the CDR3 is TGTGCCAGCACCGAAACGGGCACCTCCTACGAGCAGTACTTC. Translating gives CASTETGTSYEQYF.

The chain carries TRBV5-1 and TRBJ1-5, with 8 bases matching TRBD1. V lost 3 bases to trimming and J lost 3 bases; unmatched junction nucleotides: 11. Germline CDR1 reads SGHRS; CDR2 reads YFSETQ. The CDR3 is made up of 17 amino acids. CDR3 nucleotides: TGCGCCAGCAGCTACCGGACAGGGCGACTCCTCAATCAGCCCCAGCATTTT. It encodes CASSYRTGRLLNQPQHF.

DNA of the CDR3: TGTGCCACCAGTGAACACCGGGACAGGCCCGGCGAGCAGTACTTC. This codes for CATSEHRDRPGEQYF. The chain links TRBV24-1 to TRBJ2-7, with TRBD1 matching over 8 bases. Per germline, CDR1 KGHDR and CDR2 SFDVKD. This CDR3 spans 15 amino acids. V dropped 4 bases and J dropped 6; count of bases not matched to a gene: 10.

This chain uses TRBV3-1 (or the pseudogene TRBV3-2) with TRBJ1-5; the match to TRBD1 covers 7 bases. V dropped 0 bases and J dropped 2; count of bases not matched to a gene: 1. Germline V gene sequence: CDR1 LGHDT, CDR2 YNNKEL (reference sequence). The CDR3 runs to 15 residues. The chain's CDR3 is CASSQDGTGNQPQHF. The CDR3 DNA reads as TGTGCCAGCAGCCAAGACGGGACAGGCAATCAGCCCCAGCATTTT.

The V and J genes are TRBV11-2 and TRBJ1-3; D is unclear. The germline V gene encodes CDR1 SGHAT and CDR2 FQNNGV. The CDR3 is made up of 15 amino acids. V lost 7 bases to trimming and J lost 3 bases, with 16 bases between them. The CDR3: CASTLVRGSGNTIYF. CDR3 bases: TGTGCCAGCACCCTAGTGCGAGGAAGTGGAAACACCATATATTTT.

A few counts support this clone. The rearrangement uses TRBV19 and TRBJ2-7; no clear D gene. Trimming removed 5 bases from V and 3 bases from J, with 17 bases in between. Germline V gives CDR1 LNHDA, CDR2 SQIVND (reference sequence). CDR3 length: 15 residues. Written as DNA, the CDR3 is TGTGCCAGTAGTGCCCTGAGGTTGGGCAGCTACGAGCAGTACTTC. This gives the protein CASSALRLGSYEQYF.

This chain links TRBV6-2 or TRBV6-3 with TRBJ2-7; 7 positions agree with TRBD1. J lost 7 bases, V lost 2 bases, and 8 bases had no gene match. CDR3 length: 14 residues. Per the germline V gene, CDR1 is MNHEY and CDR2 is SVGEGT. CDR3 sequence: CASSYRTGLREQYF. In DNA, the CDR3 is TGTGCCAGCAGTTACCGGACAGGCCTACGTGAGCAGTACTTC.

As DNA, the CDR3 is TGTGCCAGCAGCTTAAGACAGGGTACCGGGGAGCTGTTTTTT. As protein: CASSLRQGTGELFF. The chain links TRBV7-3 to TRBJ2-2; TRBD1 matches 7 bases. Looked up from germline, CDR1 is SGHTA and CDR2 is FQGTGA. This CDR3 is 14 amino acids long. V trimming: 1 base; J trimming: 5 bases; junction bases outside the gene matches: 1.

This clone was picked up one time. The chain links TRBV6-5 to TRBJ2-3; 7 bases match TRBD1. Unmatched junction bases numbered 9, after V lost 4 bases and J lost 11 bases. CDR1 and CDR2 from the germline V gene are MNHEY and SVGAGI. This CDR3 has 13 residues. The CDR3 protein is CASSWAKRDRQYF. The CDR3 DNA reads as TGTGCCAGCAGTTGGGCAAAGAGGGACAGGCAGTATTTT.

This clone appeared once. This chain joins TRBV6-5 and TRBJ1-2; D might be TRBD1 (5 bases). V lost 4 bases and J 6 bases, leaving 9 bases between the germline ends. Germline CDR1 is MNHEY and CDR2 is SVGAGI. The CDR3 totals 12 residues. The CDR3 sequence: CASSSGPDGYTF. As DNA, the CDR3 is TGTGCCAGCAGTTCGGGACCGGATGGCTACACCTTC.

This clone occurred a few times. The chain combines TRBV7-2 with TRBJ1-4; possible D gene TRBD1, 5 bases. V was shortened by 1 base and J by 5 bases, with 11 bases between the two germline ends. The germline CDR1 and CDR2 sequences are SGHTA and FQGNSA. The CDR3 runs to 15 residues. The CDR3 DNA sequence: TGTGCCAGCAGCTTAGATAGACAGCCGAATGAAAAACTGTTTTTT. Residues: CASSLDRQPNEKLFF.

The genes are TRBV5-8 and TRBJ2-1, with 9 bases lining up with TRBD1. J lost 6 bases, V lost 5 bases, and 9 bases had no gene match. The germline V gene encodes CDR1 SGHTS and CDR2 YDEGEE. The CDR3 runs 15 residues. This chain's CDR3 is CASRRAGTGSNEQFF. CDR3 nucleotides: TGTGCCAGCAGACGGGCCGGGACAGGGTCCAATGAGCAGTTCTTC.

The chain recombines TRBV6-5 with TRBJ2-1; D remains unclear. CDR1 is MNHEY and CDR2 is SVGAGI in the germline V gene. Trimming left V 5 bases short and J 6 bases short, with 8 bases between. The CDR3 spans 12 residues. CDR3 DNA: TGTGCCAGCAGTCACAGAGGCAATGAGCAGTTCTTC. Its translation: CASSHRGNEQFF.

The gene calls are TRBV21-1 and TRBJ2-3; TRBD2 is the table's D call, not checked against the DNA. TRBV21-1 represents a pseudogene. The CDR3 covers 18 residues. The CDR3 region is CASSLPHAVTEGTDTQYF. The DNA for the CDR3 is TGTGCCAGCAGCTTACCCCACGCGGTGACGGAGGGCACAGATACGCAGTATTTT.

This chain joins TRBV7-9 and TRBJ1-6; the D is unclear. The germline V gene encodes CDR1 SEHNR and CDR2 FQNEAQ (reference sequence). CDR3 length equals 14 residues. V gave up 6 bases and J gave up 10 bases, with 16 bases separating them. The CDR3 nucleotides read TGTGCCAGCAGTAAGATAGACGGGGTCTCACCCCTCCACTTT. It yields the protein CASSKIDGVSPLHF.

The CDR3 sequence: CASSRRGNEKLFF. The CDR3 region has the DNA TGTGCCAGCAGCAGACGGGGTAATGAAAAACTGTTTTTT. This chain joins TRBV11-2 and TRBJ1-4, with D hard to call. Trimming removed 5 bases from V and 4 bases from J, with 8 bases in between. The germline gives CDR1 SGHAT, CDR2 FQNNGV. The CDR3 covers 13 residues.

The chain uses TRBV6-2 or TRBV6-3 and TRBJ2-5; TRBD2 is a possible D gene (6 bases). Trimming left V 4 bases short and J 7 bases short, with 19 bases between. CDR1 MNHEY and CDR2 SVGEGT come from the germline V gene. The CDR3 length is 15 residues. In DNA, the CDR3 is TGTGCCAGCAGTTCCTCCGGGGGTAGCCCAAGGACCCAGTACTTC. Its translation: CASSSSGGSPRTQYF.

The J gene is TRBJ2-7, the V gene TRBV9, with D perhaps TRBD1 or TRBD2 (5 bases each). The CDR3 has 12 amino acids. Germline V gene sequence: CDR1 SGDLS, CDR2 YYNGEE. Trimming took off 4 bases at V and 6 bases at J, with 11 bases between the two ends. The chain's CDR3 is CASSLYGGEQYF. In DNA form, the CDR3 reads TGTGCCAGCAGCCTCTATGGGGGCGAGCAGTACTTC.